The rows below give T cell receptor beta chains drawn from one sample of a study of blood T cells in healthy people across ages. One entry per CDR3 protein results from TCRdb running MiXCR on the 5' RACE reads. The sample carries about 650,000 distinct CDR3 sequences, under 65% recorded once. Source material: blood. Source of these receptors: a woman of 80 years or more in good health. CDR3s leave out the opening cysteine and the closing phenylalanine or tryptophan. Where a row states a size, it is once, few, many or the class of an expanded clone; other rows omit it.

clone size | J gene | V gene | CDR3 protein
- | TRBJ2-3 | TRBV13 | ASSAGTALPPDTQY
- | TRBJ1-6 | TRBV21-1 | ASSKGQGARLSSYNSPLH
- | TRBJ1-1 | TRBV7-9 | ASSFDSIAEAF
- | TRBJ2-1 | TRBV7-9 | ASSLGTGLEGNEQF
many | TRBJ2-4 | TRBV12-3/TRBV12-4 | ASSRDKNIQY
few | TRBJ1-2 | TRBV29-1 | SVPVPNYGYT
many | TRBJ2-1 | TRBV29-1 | SVLTRGYEQF
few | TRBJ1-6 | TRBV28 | ASRLGGFPLH
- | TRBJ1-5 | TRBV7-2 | ASSLGTGGVGNQPQH
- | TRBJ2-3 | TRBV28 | ASRPSSDTQY
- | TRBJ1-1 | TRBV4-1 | ASSQANHAGITEAF
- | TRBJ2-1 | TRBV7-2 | ASSSYLADEQF
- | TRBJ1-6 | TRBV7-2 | ASSPGKNSPLH
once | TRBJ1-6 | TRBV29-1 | SVRSGVENSSPLH
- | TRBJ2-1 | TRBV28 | ASSSSGTGYSNEQF
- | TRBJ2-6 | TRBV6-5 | ASTQGARRANVLT
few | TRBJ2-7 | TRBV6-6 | ASSYQQGYEQY
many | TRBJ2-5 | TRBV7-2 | ASSFRPQETQY
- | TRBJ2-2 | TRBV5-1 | ASSLAGTLGSPTGELF
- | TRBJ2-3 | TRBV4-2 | ASSQEARGALTDTQY
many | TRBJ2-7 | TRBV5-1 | ASSPAGGDLYEQY
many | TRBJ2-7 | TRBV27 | ASSRTGWYEQY
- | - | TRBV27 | ASSIGGYEQY
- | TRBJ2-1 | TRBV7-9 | ASSYRGSSYNEQF
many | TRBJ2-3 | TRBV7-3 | ASSLNGGLGPDTQY
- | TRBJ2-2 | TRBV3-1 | ASSGQLNTGELF
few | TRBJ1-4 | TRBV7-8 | ASSSHPGGLGEKLF
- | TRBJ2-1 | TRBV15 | ATSREETLPDERF
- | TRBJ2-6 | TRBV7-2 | ASSLMNSPSGANVLT
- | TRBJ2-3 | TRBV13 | ASSGYLSTDTQY
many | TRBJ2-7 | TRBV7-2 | ASSYRASGRESEQY
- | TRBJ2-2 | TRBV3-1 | ASSHRQGTGELF
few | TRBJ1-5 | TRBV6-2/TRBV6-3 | ASSDRGLNQPQH
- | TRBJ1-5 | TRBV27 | ASSVGGFYQPQH
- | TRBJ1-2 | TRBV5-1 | ASSLAGGRADGYT
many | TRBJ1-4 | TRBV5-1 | ASSLRQGSEKLF
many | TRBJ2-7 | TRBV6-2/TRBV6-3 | ASSYPSGRYIDEQY
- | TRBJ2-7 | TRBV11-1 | ASSFDEGATTYEQY
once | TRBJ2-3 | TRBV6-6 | AISGLAGASDTQY
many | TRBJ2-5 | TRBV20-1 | SARPLGLVETQY
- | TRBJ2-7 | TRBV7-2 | ASSLVQGGRYEQY
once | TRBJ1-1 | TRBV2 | ASSDSQGAEAF
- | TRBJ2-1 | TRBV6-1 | ASSEWGPEQF
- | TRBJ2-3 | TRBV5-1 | ASSPARGAGGADTQY
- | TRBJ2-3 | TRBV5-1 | ASRTGQSTETQY
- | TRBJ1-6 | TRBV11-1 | ASSLLGIGSPLH
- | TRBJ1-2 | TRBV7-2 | ASSLETGGLLGYGYT
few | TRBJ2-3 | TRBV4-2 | ASSQATSGNTDTQY
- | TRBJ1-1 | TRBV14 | ASSSDGTGGEAF
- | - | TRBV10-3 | AISAQYEQY